This is a list of T cell receptor beta chains from one sample in a study of regulatory T cells in long-lasting Graves disease. Each CDR3 protein gets one entry after TCRdb re-called the multiplex PCR reads with MiXCR. The sample lists roughly 700,000 distinct CDR3 sequences, 25% to 30% occurring once. The sequencing here drew on peripheral blood mononuclear cells (PBMCs), taken when the disease was refractory, from a patient treated with antithyroid drugs. The receptors were gathered from a female donor with Graves disease. Each CDR3 is given with its conserved first and last residue. Each record gives: V gene, CDR3 protein.

TRBV19	CASSRGLISEAFF
TRBV29-1	CSVVVGTGTDTQYF
TRBV29-1	CSGETGLGEQYF
TRBV27	CASSFGMGEQYF
TRBV6-2/TRBV6-3	CASSYSPTGYGYTF
TRBV28	CASSLDRDRSYYGYTF
TRBV7-2	CASSGAGPVNRYEQYF
TRBV20-1	CSARPPRGRQPQHF
TRBV6-1	CASSGPDTGELFF
TRBV12-5	CASGSTGGAFF
TRBV6-1	CASRRQGATEAFF
TRBV12-3/TRBV12-4	CASSPGQGNEAFF
TRBV12-3/TRBV12-4	CASKQGPDMNTEAFF
TRBV6-2/TRBV6-3	CASGRQGSTEAFF
TRBV5-1	CASSLRPSEAFF
TRBV18	CASSRTGRQYNEQFF
TRBV18	CASSPLGRDTEAFF
TRBV6-9	CASSFRQDTYEQYF
TRBV6-5	CASSYDSGGPYEQYF
TRBV24-1	CATSDRTGDHEQYF
TRBV28	CASSETQGRGEAFF